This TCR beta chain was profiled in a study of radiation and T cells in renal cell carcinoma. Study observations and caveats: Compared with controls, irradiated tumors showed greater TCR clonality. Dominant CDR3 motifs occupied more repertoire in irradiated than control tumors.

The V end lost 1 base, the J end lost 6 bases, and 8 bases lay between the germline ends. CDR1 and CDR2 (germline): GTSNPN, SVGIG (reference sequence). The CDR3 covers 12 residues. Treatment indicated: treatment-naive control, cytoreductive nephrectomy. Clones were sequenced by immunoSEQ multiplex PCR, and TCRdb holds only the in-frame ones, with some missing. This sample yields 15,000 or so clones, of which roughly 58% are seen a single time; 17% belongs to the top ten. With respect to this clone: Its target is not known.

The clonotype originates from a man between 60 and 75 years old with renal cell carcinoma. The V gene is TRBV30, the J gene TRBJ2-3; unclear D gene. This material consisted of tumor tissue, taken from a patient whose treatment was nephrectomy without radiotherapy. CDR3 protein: CAWSGVGDTQYF. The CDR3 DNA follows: TGTGCCTGGAGTGGTGTAGGGGATACGCAGTATTTT.